Listed here are 2 T cell receptor beta chains from one sample, sequenced in a study of T-cell reconstitution after alpha-beta-depleted transplantation in children. Preparation of the TCRbeta library involved a method that used unique molecular identifiers. From the PCR reads, TCRdb called clonotypes with MiXCR, one entry per CDR3 protein. Counted here are hundreds of thousands of distinct CDR3 sequences, around 16% occurring once; the ten biggest clones make up roughly 41%. Sequencing used PBMCs, mostly from graft donor cells, obtained 360 days after TCRalphabeta/CD19-depleted stem cell transplant. These TCRs come from a male patient between 2 and 10 years old who had a stem cell transplant for acute lymphoblastic leukemia, so the T cells may come from the graft donor.

Many counts were recorded for this clonotype. V and J are TRBV5-1 and TRBJ2-1, with D tentatively TRBD2 (5 bases). V lost 2 bases, J lost 5 bases, and 11 bases lay in between. Germline V gene sequence: CDR1 SGHRS, CDR2 YFSETQ. The CDR3 is made up of 14 amino acids. The DNA of the CDR3 is TGCGCCAGCAGCTTTCAGCGAGCGGACAATGAGCAGTTCTTC. Encoded protein: CASSFQRADNEQFF. Filled out from reference TRBV5-1 and TRBJ2-1, the complete variable domain reads KAGVTQTPRYLIKTRGQQVTLSCSPISGHRSVSWYQQTPGQGLQFLFEYFSETQRNKGNFPGRFSGRQFSNSRSEMNVSTLELGDSALYLCASSFQRADNEQFFGPGTRLTVL.

V is TRBV4-3 and J is TRBJ2-1; D is uncertain. Trimming stripped 0 bases from V and 5 bases from J, with 14 bases between. The CDR3 extends over 16 amino acids. Germline lookup yields CDR1 LGHNA and CDR2 YSLEER. The CDR3 loop is CASSQDPSLKDNEQFF. The CDR3 bases are TGCGCCAGCAGCCAAGATCCCAGCCTTAAAGACAATGAGCAGTTCTTC.